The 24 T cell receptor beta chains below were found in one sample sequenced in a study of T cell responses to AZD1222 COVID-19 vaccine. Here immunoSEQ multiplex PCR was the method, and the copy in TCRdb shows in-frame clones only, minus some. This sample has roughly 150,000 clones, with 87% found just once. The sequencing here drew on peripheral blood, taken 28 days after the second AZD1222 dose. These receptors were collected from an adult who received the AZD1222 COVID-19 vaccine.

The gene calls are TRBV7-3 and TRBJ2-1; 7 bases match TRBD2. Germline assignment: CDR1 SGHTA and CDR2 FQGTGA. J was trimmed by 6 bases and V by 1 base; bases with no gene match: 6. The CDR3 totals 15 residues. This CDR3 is CASSLSLTSINEQFF. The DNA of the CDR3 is TGTGCCAGCAGCTTAAGTTTGACTAGCATCAATGAGCAGTTCTTC.

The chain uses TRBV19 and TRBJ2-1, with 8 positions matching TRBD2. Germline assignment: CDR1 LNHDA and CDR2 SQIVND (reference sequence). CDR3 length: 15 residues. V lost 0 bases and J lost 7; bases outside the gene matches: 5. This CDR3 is CASSIEAGAYNEQFF. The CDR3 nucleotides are TGTGCCAGTAGTATAGAAGCGGGAGCATATAATGAGCAGTTCTTC.

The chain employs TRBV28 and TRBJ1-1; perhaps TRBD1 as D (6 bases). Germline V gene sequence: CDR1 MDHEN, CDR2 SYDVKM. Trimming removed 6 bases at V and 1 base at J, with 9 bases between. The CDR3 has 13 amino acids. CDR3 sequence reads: CASRSGQNTEAFF. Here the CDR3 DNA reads TGTGCCAGCAGATCGGGACAGAACACTGAAGCTTTCTTT.

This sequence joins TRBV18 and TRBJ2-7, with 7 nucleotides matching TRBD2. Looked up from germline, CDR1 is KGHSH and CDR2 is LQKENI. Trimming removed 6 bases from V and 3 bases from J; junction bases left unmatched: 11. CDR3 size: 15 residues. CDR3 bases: TGTGCCAGCTCCCCCGGGACTACCACCCTCTACGAGCAGTACTTC. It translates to CASSPGTTTLYEQYF. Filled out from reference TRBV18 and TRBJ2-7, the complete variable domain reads NAGVMQNPRHLVRRRGQEARLRCSPMKGHSHVYWYRQLPEEGLKFMVYLQKENIIDESGMPKERFSAEFPKEGPSILRIQQVVRGDSAAYFCASSPGTTTLYEQYFGPGTRLTVT.

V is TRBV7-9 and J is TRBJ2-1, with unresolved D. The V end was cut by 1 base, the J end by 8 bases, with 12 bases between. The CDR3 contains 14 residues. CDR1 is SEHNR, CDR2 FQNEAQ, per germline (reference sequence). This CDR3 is CASSLEGLVDEQFF. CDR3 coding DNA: TGTGCCAGCAGCTTAGAAGGGCTCGTGGATGAGCAGTTCTTC.

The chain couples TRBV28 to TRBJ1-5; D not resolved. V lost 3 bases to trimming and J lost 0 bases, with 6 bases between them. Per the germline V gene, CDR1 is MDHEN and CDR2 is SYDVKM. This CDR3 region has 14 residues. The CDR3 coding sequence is TGTGCCAGCAGTTTTCTTTATAGCAATCAGCCCCAGCATTTT. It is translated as CASSFLYSNQPQHF.

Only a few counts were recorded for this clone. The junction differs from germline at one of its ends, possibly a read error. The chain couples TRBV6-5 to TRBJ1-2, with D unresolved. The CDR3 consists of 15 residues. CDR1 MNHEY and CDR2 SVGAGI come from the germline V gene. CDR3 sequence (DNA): TGTGCCAGCAGCGCCGGGCCAGGATTTAACTCTGGCTACACCTTC. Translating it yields CASSAGPGFNSGYTF.

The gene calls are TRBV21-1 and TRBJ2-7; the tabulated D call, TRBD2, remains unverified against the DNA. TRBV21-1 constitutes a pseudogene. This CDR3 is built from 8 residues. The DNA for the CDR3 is TGTGCCAGCAGCATGGGGGGCTTC. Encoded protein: CASSMGGF.

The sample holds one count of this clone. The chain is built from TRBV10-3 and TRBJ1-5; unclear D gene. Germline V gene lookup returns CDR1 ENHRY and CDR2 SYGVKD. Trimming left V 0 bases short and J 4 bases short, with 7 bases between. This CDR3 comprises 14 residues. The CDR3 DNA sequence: TGTGCCATCAGTGAGTCGCAGCTTAATCAGCCCCAGCATTTT. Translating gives CAISESQLNQPQHF.

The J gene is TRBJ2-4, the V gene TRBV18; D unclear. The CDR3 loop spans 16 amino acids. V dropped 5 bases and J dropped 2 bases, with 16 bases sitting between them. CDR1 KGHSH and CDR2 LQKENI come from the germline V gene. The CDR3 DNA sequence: TGTGCCAGCTCATCACAACTCTCCCTGTCCAAAAACATTCAGTACTTC. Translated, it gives CASSSQLSLSKNIQYF. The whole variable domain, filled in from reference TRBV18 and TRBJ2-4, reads NAGVMQNPRHLVRRRGQEARLRCSPMKGHSHVYWYRQLPEEGLKFMVYLQKENIIDESGMPKERFSAEFPKEGPSILRIQQVVRGDSAAYFCASSSQLSLSKNIQYFGAGTRLSVL.

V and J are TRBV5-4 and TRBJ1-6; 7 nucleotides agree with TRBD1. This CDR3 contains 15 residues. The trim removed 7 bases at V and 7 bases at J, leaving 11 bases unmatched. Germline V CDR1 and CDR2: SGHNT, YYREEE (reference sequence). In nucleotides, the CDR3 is TGTGCCAGCCGATTATCGACAGGGAAGAATTCACCCCTCCACTTT. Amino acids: CASRLSTGKNSPLHF. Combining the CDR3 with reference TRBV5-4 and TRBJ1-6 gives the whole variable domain ETGVTQSPTHLIKTRGQQVTLRCSSQSGHNTVSWYQQALGQGPQFIFQYYREEENGRGNFPPRFSGLQFPNYSSELNVNALELDDSALYLCASRLSTGKNSPLHFGNGTRLTVT.

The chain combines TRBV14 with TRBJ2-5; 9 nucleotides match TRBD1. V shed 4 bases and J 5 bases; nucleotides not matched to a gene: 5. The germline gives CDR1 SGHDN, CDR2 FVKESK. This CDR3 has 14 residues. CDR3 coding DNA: TGTGCCAGCAGCCGCCGGACAGGGGTGGAGACCCAGTACTTC. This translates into CASSRRTGVETQYF.

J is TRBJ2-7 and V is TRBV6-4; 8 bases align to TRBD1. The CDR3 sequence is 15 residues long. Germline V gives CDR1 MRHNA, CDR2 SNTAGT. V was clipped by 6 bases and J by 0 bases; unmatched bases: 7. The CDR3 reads CASRRRTGSSYEQYF. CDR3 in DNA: TGTGCCAGCAGGAGGAGGACAGGGAGCTCCTACGAGCAGTACTTC.

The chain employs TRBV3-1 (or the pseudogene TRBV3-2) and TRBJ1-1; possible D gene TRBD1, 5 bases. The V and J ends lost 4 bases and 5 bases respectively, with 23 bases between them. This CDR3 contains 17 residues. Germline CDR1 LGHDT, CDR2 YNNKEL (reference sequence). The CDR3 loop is CASSRHRGGGRGTEAFF. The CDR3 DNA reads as TGTGCCAGCAGCCGCCACCGGGGGGGAGGCCGAGGGACTGAAGCTTTCTTT.

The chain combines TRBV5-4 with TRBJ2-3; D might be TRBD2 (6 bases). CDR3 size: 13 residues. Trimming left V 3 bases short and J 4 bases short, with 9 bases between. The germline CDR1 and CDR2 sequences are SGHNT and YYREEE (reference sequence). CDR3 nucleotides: TGTGCCAGCAGCTCTTCGGGAGCAGATACGCAGTATTTT. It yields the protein CASSSSGADTQYF.

CDR3 protein: CASSFGGSNTQYF. The DNA for the CDR3 is TGTGCCAGCAGCTTTGGCGGGAGCAATACGCAGTATTTT. This chain joins TRBV11-2 and TRBJ2-3, with 7 bases that match TRBD2. The CDR3 consists of 13 residues. Germline V gene data show CDR1 as SGHAT and CDR2 as FQNNGV. Trimming cost V 3 bases and J 7 bases; bases outside gene matches: 4.

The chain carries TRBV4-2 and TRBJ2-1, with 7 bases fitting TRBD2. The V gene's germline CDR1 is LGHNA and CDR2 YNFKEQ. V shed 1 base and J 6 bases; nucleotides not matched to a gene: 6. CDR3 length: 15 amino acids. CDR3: CASSQVRGGSNEQFF. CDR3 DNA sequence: TGTGCCAGCAGCCAAGTTCGGGGCGGGAGCAATGAGCAGTTCTTC.

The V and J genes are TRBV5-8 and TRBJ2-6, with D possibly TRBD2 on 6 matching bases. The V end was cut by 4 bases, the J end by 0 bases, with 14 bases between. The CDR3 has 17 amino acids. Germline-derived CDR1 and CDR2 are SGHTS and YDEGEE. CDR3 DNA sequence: TGTGCCAGCAGCAGGAGGGACGGGGGCTCTGGGGCCAACGTCCTGACTTTC. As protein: CASSRRDGGSGANVLTF.

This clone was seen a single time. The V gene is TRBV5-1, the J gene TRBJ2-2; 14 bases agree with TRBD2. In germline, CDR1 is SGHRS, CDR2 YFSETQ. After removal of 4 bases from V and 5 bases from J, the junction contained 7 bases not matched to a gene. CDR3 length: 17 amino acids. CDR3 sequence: CASSRTSGRSGTGELFF. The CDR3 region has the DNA TGCGCCAGCAGCCGGACTAGCGGGAGGTCGGGGACCGGGGAGCTGTTTTTT.

The CDR3 region has the DNA TGTGCCTGGAATTCCCCGGGACTAGCGGGAGGAGAGACCCAGTACTTC. Its protein product is CAWNSPGLAGGETQYF. J is TRBJ2-5 and V is TRBV30; 15 bases fit TRBD2. CDR1 is GTSNPN and CDR2 is SVGIG in the germline V gene (reference sequence). The CDR3 covers 16 residues. Losses at the gene ends were 4 bases for V and 4 bases for J; bases not matched to a gene: 7.

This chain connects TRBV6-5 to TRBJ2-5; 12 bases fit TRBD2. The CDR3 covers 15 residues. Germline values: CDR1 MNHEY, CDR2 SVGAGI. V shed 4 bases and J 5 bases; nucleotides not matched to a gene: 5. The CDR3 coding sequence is TGTGCCAGCAGTTCTAGACTAGCGGGAGTGGAGACCCAGTACTTC. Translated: CASSSRLAGVETQYF.

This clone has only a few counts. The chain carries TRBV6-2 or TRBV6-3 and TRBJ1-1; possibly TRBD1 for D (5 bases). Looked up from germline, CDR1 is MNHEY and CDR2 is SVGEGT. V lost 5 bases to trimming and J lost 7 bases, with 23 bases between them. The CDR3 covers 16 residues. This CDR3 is CASSDQGGGGYSEAFF. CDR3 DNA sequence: TGTGCCAGCAGTGACCAAGGCGGTGGGGGGTACAGTGAAGCTTTCTTT.

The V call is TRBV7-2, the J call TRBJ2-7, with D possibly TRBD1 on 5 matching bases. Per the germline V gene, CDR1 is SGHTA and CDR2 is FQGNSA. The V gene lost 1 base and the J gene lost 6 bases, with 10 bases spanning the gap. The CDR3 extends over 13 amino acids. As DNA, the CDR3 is TGTGCCAGCAGCTTAGAACAGGCCCTCGAGCAGTACTTC. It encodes CASSLEQALEQYF.

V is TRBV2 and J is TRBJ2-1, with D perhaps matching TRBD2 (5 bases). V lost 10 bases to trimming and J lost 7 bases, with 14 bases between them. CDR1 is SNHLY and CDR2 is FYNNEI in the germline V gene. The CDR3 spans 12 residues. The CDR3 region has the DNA TGTGCCATCCACGGGGTAGCGAATGAGCAGTTCTTC. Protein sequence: CAIHGVANEQFF.